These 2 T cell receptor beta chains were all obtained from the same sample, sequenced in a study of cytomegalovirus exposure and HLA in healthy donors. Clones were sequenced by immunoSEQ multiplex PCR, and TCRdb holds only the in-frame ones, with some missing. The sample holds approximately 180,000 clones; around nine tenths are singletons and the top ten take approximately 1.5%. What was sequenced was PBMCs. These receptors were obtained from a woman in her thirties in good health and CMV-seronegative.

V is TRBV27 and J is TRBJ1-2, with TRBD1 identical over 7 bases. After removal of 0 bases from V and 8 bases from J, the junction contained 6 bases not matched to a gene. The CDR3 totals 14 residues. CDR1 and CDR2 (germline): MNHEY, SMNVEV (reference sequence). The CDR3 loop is CASSLSTGVAGYTF. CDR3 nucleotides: TGTGCCAGCAGTTTATCCACAGGGGTAGCCGGCTACACCTTC.

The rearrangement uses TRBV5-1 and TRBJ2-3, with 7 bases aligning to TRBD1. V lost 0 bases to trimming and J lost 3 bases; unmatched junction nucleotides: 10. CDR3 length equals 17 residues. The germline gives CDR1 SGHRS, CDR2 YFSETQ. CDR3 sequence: CASSLDQNRGGTDTQYF. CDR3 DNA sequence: TGCGCCAGCAGCTTGGATCAAAACAGGGGTGGGACAGATACGCAGTATTTT.